The 23 T cell receptor beta chains below all came from one sample that was sequenced in a study of T cells in Graves' hyperthyroidism and ophthalmopathy. RNA transcripts yielded amplified TCR beta CDR3 regions. HTBI primers were the set used in a first-round RT-PCR of the TCR CDR3. TCRdb re-called the multiplex PCR reads with MiXCR, one entry per CDR3 protein. The sample lists a few hundred thousand distinct CDR3 sequences, around 25% occurring once. The sequenced material came from blood. The receptors were gathered from a man aged 50 to 60 with Graves' hyperthyroidism.

In its sample, this clonotype was seen a few times. J is TRBJ2-1 and V is TRBV12-3 or TRBV12-4; the match to TRBD2 covers 10 bases. The CDR3 runs to 16 residues. The trim removed 0 bases at V and 10 bases at J, leaving 9 bases unmatched. The CDR3 region has the DNA TGTGCCAGCAGTTTAGCCAGGATACTAGCGGGGACAGAGCAGTTCTTC. This translates into CASSLARILAGTEQFF.

The chain joins TRBV6-5 to TRBJ2-1, with 9 bases identical to TRBD2. Trimming at V came to 4 bases and at J to 0 bases, leaving 13 bases not matched to a gene. This CDR3 has 19 amino acids. Germline assignment: CDR1 MNHEY and CDR2 SVGAGI. The CDR3 sequence: CASSFPTSGDGSSYNEQFF. CDR3 coding DNA: TGTGCCAGCAGTTTCCCGACTAGCGGAGACGGGAGCTCCTACAATGAGCAGTTCTTC.

This chain joins TRBV12-3 or TRBV12-4 and TRBJ1-2, with unresolved D. Trimming left V 7 bases short and J 2 bases short, with 17 bases between. CDR3 length: 15 residues. In DNA, the CDR3 is TGTGCCAGCACCCCATGGGCCAACTTAAACTATGGCTACACCTTC. Its protein product is CASTPWANLNYGYTF.

This clonotype has only a few counts. The chain has TRBV19 and TRBJ1-5; 7 bases match TRBD1. The CDR3 is 16 residues long. Germline loops: CDR1 LNHDA, CDR2 SQIVND (reference sequence). With 2 bases clipped from V and 4 bases from J, the junction kept 8 bases outside the gene matches. The CDR3 coding sequence is TGTGCCAGTAGTATACTGGGCAGGGGGGAGAATCAGCCCCAGCATTTT. Amino acid sequence: CASSILGRGENQPQHF.

This clonotype was seen more than once but under ten times. The chain uses TRBV20-1 and TRBJ2-3, with D unclear. V lost 0 bases to trimming and J lost 2 bases, with 15 bases between them. Germline V gives CDR1 DFQATT, CDR2 SNEGSKA (reference sequence). The CDR3 length is 16 residues. CDR3 nucleotides: TGCAGTGCTAGAGACATCCAGGCTCGCCTCACAGATACGCAGTATTTT. Translated: CSARDIQARLTDTQYF.

J is TRBJ2-1 and V is TRBV6-2 or TRBV6-3, with D possibly matching TRBD2 (5 bases). Germline V gene data show CDR1 as MNHEY and CDR2 as SVGEGT. The V end was cut by 2 bases, the J end by 4 bases, with 12 bases between. The CDR3 runs 15 residues. The CDR3 spells CASSYRGNTYNEQFF. DNA of the CDR3: TGTGCCAGCAGTTACAGAGGGAACACTTACAATGAGCAGTTCTTC.

The rearrangement uses TRBV10-2 and TRBJ2-1, with 8 nucleotides matching TRBD2. Germline V gene data show CDR1 as WSHSY and CDR2 as SAAADI. This CDR3 is 20 amino acids long. With V trimmed by 2 bases and J by 2 bases, 17 bases remained unmatched. Written as DNA, the CDR3 is TGCGCCAGCAGTGAGAGGGGGGTTAGCGGGATCCGAAGCCCCTACAATGAGCAGTTCTTC. Translation gives CASSERGVSGIRSPYNEQFF.

This clonotype was seen a few times. The gene calls are TRBV20-1 and TRBJ2-3, with a weak D call TRBD1 (6 bases). Germline lookup yields CDR1 DFQATT and CDR2 SNEGSKA (reference sequence). This CDR3 contains 14 residues. V shed 2 bases and J shed 2 bases, with 11 bases lying between them. Here the CDR3 DNA reads TGCAGTGCTAGAACAGGGACACACACAGATACGCAGTATTTT. Amino acid sequence: CSARTGTHTDTQYF.

The rearrangement uses TRBV6-5 and TRBJ1-2; D possibly corresponds to TRBD1 (5 bases). Germline CDR1 is MNHEY and CDR2 is SVGAGI. The V end was cut by 0 bases, the J end by 7 bases, with 12 bases between. The CDR3 covers 14 residues. This chain's CDR3 is CASSYSGRGGGYTF. The CDR3 nucleotides read TGTGCCAGCAGTTACTCAGGAAGGGGAGGTGGCTACACCTTC.

The chain is built from TRBV7-9 and TRBJ2-1; TRBD2 is a possible D gene (5 bases). The CDR3 totals 13 residues. V was trimmed by 1 base and J by 9 bases, leaving 10 bases between them. Germline V lookup: CDR1 SEHNR, CDR2 FQNEAQ (reference sequence). CDR3 region: CASSLVASTEQFF. DNA of the CDR3: TGTGCCAGCAGCTTAGTTGCTAGCACTGAGCAGTTCTTC.

This chain connects TRBV30 to TRBJ1-2, with 12 bases matching TRBD1. The CDR3 totals 14 residues. V lost 3 bases to trimming and J lost 2 bases; unmatched junction nucleotides: 1. The germline CDR1 and CDR2 sequences are GTSNPN and SVGIG (reference sequence). For the CDR3, the DNA is TGTGCCTGGAGAGGGACAGGGGGCAACTATGGCTACACCTTC. Its protein is CAWRGTGGNYGYTF.

Only a few counts were recorded for this clonotype. V and J are TRBV3-1 and TRBJ2-7, with a tentative D call TRBD1 (6 bases). In germline, CDR1 is LGHDT, CDR2 YNNKEL (reference sequence). CDR3 length: 12 residues. The V gene lost 0 bases and the J gene lost 10 bases, with 10 bases spanning the gap. DNA for the CDR3: TGTGCCAGCAGCCAAGACGACAGGAGTCAGTACTTC. Translation gives CASSQDDRSQYF.

The chain carries TRBV15 and TRBJ2-7; possible D gene TRBD1, 6 bases. Trimming left V 0 bases short and J 0 bases short, with 9 bases between. The CDR3 covers 15 residues. The germline CDR1 and CDR2 sequences are LNHNV and YYDKDF (reference sequence). This CDR3 is CATSREGASSYEQYF. CDR3 DNA: TGTGCCACCAGCAGAGAGGGGGCAAGCTCCTACGAGCAGTACTTC. The whole variable domain, remainder taken from reference TRBV15 and TRBJ2-7, is DAMVIQNPRYQVTQFGKPVTLSCSQTLNHNVMYWYQQKSSQAPKLLFHYYDKDFNNEADTPDNFQSRRPNTSFCFLDIRSPGLGDTAMYLCATSREGASSYEQYFGPGTRLTVT.

The V and J genes are TRBV12-3 or TRBV12-4 and TRBJ2-5, with 12 bases lining up with TRBD2. With V trimmed by 6 bases and J by 3 bases, 8 bases remained unmatched. CDR3 length equals 16 residues. The CDR3 reads CASSLYLAGGEETQYF. In nucleotides, the CDR3 is TGTGCCAGCAGCCTATACCTAGCGGGGGGGGAAGAGACCCAGTACTTC.

This chain links TRBV5-8 with TRBJ2-7; D may match TRBD1 or TRBD2 (5 bases each). The V gene's germline CDR1 is SGHTS and CDR2 YDEGEE. The CDR3 loop spans 13 amino acids. The germline V and J ends were trimmed by 2 bases and 4 bases, with 10 bases remaining between them. CDR3 amino acids: CASSFMGPYEQYF. The CDR3 DNA reads TGTGCCAGCAGCTTCATGGGACCATACGAGCAGTACTTC.

The sample holds a few counts of this clonotype. The genes are TRBV7-9 and TRBJ2-1; D may be TRBD1 (6 bases). The CDR3 has 15 residues. CDR1 and CDR2 from the germline V gene are SEHNR and FQNEAQ (reference sequence). Trimming shortened V by 2 bases and J by 8 bases, and 16 bases separated the two germline ends. CDR3 sequence reads: CASSLSQGLLDEQFF. CDR3 DNA sequence: TGTGCCAGCAGCTTATCACAGGGATTGTTGGATGAGCAGTTCTTC.

In this sample, this clonotype turned up many times. V usage is TRBV2 and J usage is TRBJ1-1; no clear D gene. Germline V gene lookup returns CDR1 SNHLY and CDR2 FYNNEI. With 0 bases removed from V and 7 bases from J, the gap between germline ends came to 3 bases. The CDR3 extends over 11 amino acids. The CDR3, as DNA: TGTGCCAGCAGTGAAGCTGGTGAAGCTTTCTTT. Its translation is CASSEAGEAFF.

V gene TRBV5-1 combines with J gene TRBJ2-5; no reliable D call. CDR3 length: 15 residues. The germline V and J ends were trimmed by 0 bases and 5 bases, with 14 bases remaining between them. Per the germline V gene, CDR1 is SGHRS and CDR2 is YFSETQ. For the CDR3, the DNA is TGCGCCAGCAGCTTGGCACCAGACTCCGGGGAGACCCAGTACTTC. Its translation: CASSLAPDSGETQYF.

The chain couples TRBV12-3 or TRBV12-4 to TRBJ1-1, with D uncertain. The CDR3 spans 13 residues. The V and J ends lost 7 bases and 4 bases respectively, with 13 bases between them. This CDR3 reads CASTSVDITEAFF. The CDR3 DNA reads as TGTGCCAGCACCAGCGTTGACATCACTGAAGCTTTCTTT.

This clonotype was detected only a few times. The chain is built from TRBV12-3 or TRBV12-4 and TRBJ2-1, with 7 nucleotides matching TRBD2. The CDR3 is made up of 14 amino acids. J was trimmed by 3 bases and V by 7 bases; bases with no gene match: 6. DNA of the CDR3: TGTGCCAGCACCTTCAGCGGGATCTACAATGAGCAGTTCTTC. This codes for CASTFSGIYNEQFF.

This clonotype was detected only a few times. This sequence joins TRBV7-2 and TRBJ2-7, with D perhaps TRBD2 (5 bases). CDR1 is SGHTA, CDR2 FQGNSA, per germline. This CDR3 has 14 amino acids. Between the trimmed V and J ends, which lost 5 bases and 1 base, there was a span of 12 bases. The CDR3 region is CASSQILASYEQYF. Written as DNA, the CDR3 is TGTGCCAGCAGCCAGATCTTAGCGTCCTACGAGCAGTACTTC.

This clonotype occurred a few times. The gene calls are TRBV12-3 or TRBV12-4 and TRBJ1-4; a possible D gene is TRBD1 (6 bases). The CDR3 is 14 residues long. Trimming left V 2 bases short and J 5 bases short, with 9 bases between. The CDR3 region is CASSLQGRNEKLFF. CDR3 DNA: TGTGCCAGCAGTTTACAGGGGCGGAATGAAAAACTGTTTTTT.

This clonotype has only a few counts. Here the CDR3 DNA reads TGCGCCAGCAGCCCTGAGGGGGGAGCGTCCTACGAGCAGTACTTC. This gives the protein CASSPEGGASYEQYF. The rearrangement uses TRBV5-1 and TRBJ2-7; D is tentatively TRBD1 or TRBD2 (6 bases each). The CDR3 consists of 15 residues. V lost 4 bases and J lost 1, with 15 bases in between. Germline CDR1 and CDR2: SGHRS and YFSETQ.